This TCR delta chain is drawn from a study of delta chains in infants with herpesvirus infections. The wider study: From birth, Ugandan infants were followed prospectively for primary CMV infection.

The CDR3 extends over 16 amino acids. CDR1 TVYSNPD and CDR2 GDNSRS come from the germline V gene (reference sequence). The germline V and J ends were trimmed by 4 bases and 3 bases, with 24 bases remaining between them. Gamma-chain- and delta-chain-specific primers converted PBMC RNA into TCR cDNA. TCRdb redid clone calling on the RT-PCR reads using CATT. The sample contains over a thousand delta-chain clones, 29% of which appear only once. The chain recombines TRDV3 with TRDJ1; TRDD2 is a possible D gene (5 bases). This TCR was sampled from a human donor who was a Ugandan infant, either HIV-exposed or HIV-unexposed (not recorded which). The material sequenced was peripheral blood, taken at time point 1 of longitudinal follow-up. CDR3 protein: CACLTTPSEFSDKLIF. CDR3 DNA: TGTGCCTGCCTTACGACTCCTTCTGAGTTTTCCGATAAACTCATCTTT.